The 17 T cell receptor beta chains below were found in one sample sequenced in a study of T cell clonotyping in hematopoietic cell transplantation. Sample time point: recipient sample about 28 days before transplant, after cytoreduction. Measured with immunoSEQ multiplex PCR; TCRdb has only the in-frame clones, and not every one. The table records some 11,000 clones, under 95% of them present only once. The sequencing used peripheral blood mononuclear cells, collected before stem cell transplant. Every receptor here comes from a woman in her 40s with acute myeloid leukemia. Some clones in this sample may be carry-over from other donors' samples.

The gene calls are TRBV27 and TRBJ1-2; D gene uncertain. The CDR3 consists of 12 residues. Germline CDR1 and CDR2: MNHEY and SMNVEV (reference sequence). V was cut by 6 bases and J by 6 bases, with 11 bases left in between. CDR3 loop: CASSSAFDGYTF. In DNA, the CDR3 is TGTGCCAGCAGCTCTGCCTTTGATGGCTACACCTTC.

The V call is TRBV5-8, the J call TRBJ1-2; 9 positions agree with TRBD1. CDR3 length: 13 amino acids. V shed 7 bases and J 4 bases; nucleotides not matched to a gene: 5. Germline V gene data show CDR1 as SGHTS and CDR2 as YDEGEE. CDR3 in amino acids: CASRDRAGYGYTF. The DNA of the CDR3 is TGTGCCAGCCGGGACAGGGCTGGCTATGGCTACACCTTC.

The chain couples TRBV30 to TRBJ2-1; 9 bases agree with TRBD2. Germline assignment: CDR1 GTSNPN and CDR2 SVGIG (reference sequence). The CDR3 extends over 14 amino acids. V dropped 4 bases and J dropped 6; count of bases not matched to a gene: 7. The CDR3 loop reads CAWTAGGPSNEQFF. The CDR3 DNA reads TGTGCCTGGACGGCGGGAGGGCCGTCCAATGAGCAGTTCTTC. Filled out from reference TRBV30 and TRBJ2-1, the complete variable domain reads SQTIHQWPATLVQPVGSPLSLECTVEGTSNPNLYWYRQAAGRGLQLLFYSVGIGQISSEVPQNLSASRPQDRQFILSSKKLLLSDSGFYLCAWTAGGPSNEQFFGPGTRLTVL.

A single count supports this clone. The rearrangement joins TRBV19 to TRBJ2-6, with no clear D. Trimming left V 5 bases short and J 0 bases short, with 8 bases between. Germline CDR1 and CDR2: LNHDA and SQIVND (reference sequence). The CDR3 length is 15 residues. CDR3 protein: CASSAETSGANVLTF. In nucleotides, the CDR3 is TGTGCCAGTAGTGCCGAAACCTCTGGGGCCAACGTCCTGACTTTC.

The J gene is TRBJ1-3, the V gene TRBV19; perhaps TRBD1 as D (5 bases). This CDR3 region has 13 residues. From germline, CDR1 is LNHDA and CDR2 SQIVND (reference sequence). V was pared by 4 bases and J by 3 bases, with 7 bases between. The CDR3 sequence: CASSSRVGNTIYF. The CDR3 DNA reads TGTGCCAGTAGTAGCAGGGTTGGAAACACCATATATTTT. The full variable domain, rest sourced from reference TRBV19 and TRBJ1-3, is DGGITQSPKYLFRKEGQNVTLSCEQNLNHDAMYWYRQDPGQGLRLIYYSQIVNDFQKGDIAEGYSVSREKKESFPLTVTSAQKNPTAFYLCASSSRVGNTIYFGEGSWLTVV.

The rearrangement joins TRBV10-3 to TRBJ2-1; D assignment may be TRBD1 or TRBD2 (6 bases each). In germline, CDR1 is ENHRY, CDR2 SYGVKD. CDR3 length: 11 amino acids. The ends were cut back, 9 bases at V and 8 bases at J, with 11 bases in the middle. The DNA of the CDR3 is TGTGCCATAAACAGGGAGGATGAGCAGTTCTTC. Its translation is CAINREDEQFF.

This chain links TRBV20-1 with TRBJ2-3, with D tentatively TRBD2 (6 bases). The V gene's germline CDR1 is DFQATT and CDR2 SNEGSKA (reference sequence). The CDR3 is 11 residues long. Here the CDR3 reads CSQTRLGTQYF. DNA for the CDR3: TGCTCCCAGACTAGGCTCGGAACGCAGTATTTT.

This clone turned up a few times. This sequence joins TRBV16 and TRBJ1-2; 8 bases align to TRBD1. Looked up from germline, CDR1 is KGHSY and CDR2 is FQNENV. This CDR3 has 14 residues. V was clipped by 2 bases and J by 7 bases; unmatched bases: 6. The CDR3 DNA reads TGTGCCAGCAGCCAAGACAGGGGCCGACCTGGCTACACCTTC. Translating gives CASSQDRGRPGYTF.

The chain couples TRBV13 to TRBJ1-5, with a tentative D call TRBD1 (5 bases). The germline CDR1 and CDR2 sequences are PRHDT and FYEKMQ (reference sequence). The germline V and J ends were trimmed by 5 bases and 7 bases, with 9 bases remaining between them. The CDR3 runs to 12 residues. CDR3 amino acids: CASSQQDQPQHF. The CDR3 nucleotides are TGTGCCAGCAGCCAACAGGACCAGCCCCAGCATTTT.

The V gene is TRBV11-2, the J gene TRBJ1-2; 10 positions match TRBD1. CDR1 SGHAT and CDR2 FQNNGV come from the germline V gene. CDR3 length: 14 residues. V shed 5 bases, J shed 6 bases, and the junction held 6 bases outside the gene matches. The CDR3 DNA is TGTGCCAGCAGCACCGTGACAGGGGGCAATGGCTACACCTTC. It encodes CASSTVTGGNGYTF.

The CDR3 protein is CASSLEPHPNQPQHF. The CDR3 region has the DNA TGTGCCAGCAGCTTGGAACCCCACCCAAATCAGCCCCAGCATTTT. The chain recombines TRBV5-5 with TRBJ1-5; D is uncertain. CDR1 and CDR2 from the germline V gene are SGHKS and YYEKEE (reference sequence). Trimming removed 0 bases at V and 4 bases at J, with 11 bases between. This CDR3 has 15 amino acids.

The V and J genes are TRBV4-1 and TRBJ2-7; D is uncertain. Per the germline V gene, CDR1 is MGHRA and CDR2 is YSYEKL. V was pared by 2 bases and J by 7 bases, with 12 bases between. The CDR3 covers 13 residues. The DNA for the CDR3 is TGCGCCAGCAGCCAATGGGCTCCAGAGGAGCAGTACTTC. As protein: CASSQWAPEEQYF.

V gene TRBV7-3 combines with J gene TRBJ2-7, with 11 bases aligning to TRBD1. Trimming removed 5 bases from V and 7 bases from J; junction bases left unmatched: 7. The CDR3 runs 14 residues. CDR1 is SGHTA, CDR2 FQGTGA, per germline. In DNA, the CDR3 is TGTGCCAGCAGCCCGGGACAGGGGGTTCGGGAGCAGTACTTC. Residues: CASSPGQGVREQYF.

This chain connects TRBV25-1 to TRBJ2-7, with 10 bases lining up with TRBD2. Germline CDR1 and CDR2: MGHDK and SYGVNS. V gave up 6 bases and J gave up 1 base; unmatched junction bases: 3. The CDR3 is 14 residues long. The CDR3 spells CASRASGSSYEQYF. CDR3 bases: TGTGCCAGCAGAGCTAGCGGGAGTTCCTACGAGCAGTACTTC.

The J gene is TRBJ2-1, the V gene TRBV5-1; no clear D. The CDR3 has 11 amino acids. V was shortened by 6 bases and J by 7 bases, with 8 bases between the two germline ends. Germline assignment: CDR1 SGHRS and CDR2 YFSETQ. The CDR3 sequence is CASTLKNEQFF. The CDR3 DNA reads as TGCGCCAGCACCCTGAAGAATGAGCAGTTCTTC.

The genes are TRBV27 and TRBJ1-5; the D is unclear. The CDR3 totals 16 residues. V was trimmed by 0 bases and J by 3 bases, leaving 12 bases between them. The germline gives CDR1 MNHEY, CDR2 SMNVEV (reference sequence). Written as DNA, the CDR3 is TGTGCCAGCAGTTTATCCTCGACACCGATCAATCAGCCCCAGCATTTT. It codes for CASSLSSTPINQPQHF.

This rearrangement joins TRBV16 to TRBJ1-5, with no clear D. The CDR3 length is 15 residues. Germline lookup yields CDR1 KGHSY and CDR2 FQNENV. The V end lost 1 base, the J end lost 0 bases, and 7 bases lay between the germline ends. The CDR3 coding sequence is TGTGCCAGCAGCCAATGGCAGATTAGCAATCAGCCCCAGCATTTT. Protein: CASSQWQISNQPQHF.